The rows below give T cell receptor beta chains drawn from one sample of a study of T cell responses to AZD1222 COVID-19 vaccine. Produced via immunoSEQ multiplex PCR; TCRdb's table is partial and in-frame only. The data contain 80,000 to 90,000 clones, approximately 90% of them singletons. Here the sequenced sample was peripheral blood, taken 28 days after the second AZD1222 dose. The receptors come from an adult who received the AZD1222 COVID-19 vaccine. CDR3s include the opening cysteine and the closing phenylalanine or tryptophan. A D gene is named only where the DNA matches it firmly. Clone size is not always given. Where it is, it says once, few, many or a class for expanded clones.

.,TRBV12-3/TRBV12-4,TRBJ1-5,.,TGTGCCAGCAGTTTAGGAAATCAGCCCCAGCATTTT,CASSLGNQPQHF
few,TRBV7-9,TRBJ1-5,.,TGTGCCAGCAGCTTAGATACGTGGGAGCCCCAGCATTTT,CASSLDTWEPQHF
.,TRBV7-8,TRBJ1-4,.,TGTGCCAGCAGCTTAGAGACAACTAATGAAAAACTGTTTTTT,CASSLETTNEKLFF
.,TRBV30,TRBJ1-1,.,TGTGCCTGGAGTGTATCGGCGAACACTGAAGCTTTCTTT,CAWSVSANTEAFF
.,TRBV2,TRBJ1-1,.,TGTGCCACCACCCCCTTGTTGAGGGGAGGAACTGAAGCTTTCTTT,CATTPLLRGGTEAFF
.,TRBV28,TRBJ2-3,TRBD1,TGTGCCAGCAGACCAGGGGGCGCTACAGATACGCAGTATTTT,CASRPGGATDTQYF
.,TRBV5-4,TRBJ2-1,TRBD2,TGTGCCAGCAGCTTCTCTAGCGGGGGGGCCGGGGAGCAGTTCTTC,CASSFSSGGAGEQFF
once,TRBV18,TRBJ2-7,TRBD2,TGTGCCAGCTCTCCAGCTAGCGGGGTCTACGAGCAGTACTTC,CASSPASGVYEQYF
.,TRBV5-5,TRBJ2-5,.,TGTGCCAGCAGCCAGACCTGGGGGGTGGAGACCCAGTACTTC,CASSQTWGVETQYF
.,TRBV2,TRBJ1-5,.,TGTGCCAGCAGTGAATCGGGATTACAGCCCCAGCATTTT,CASSESGLQPQHF
few,TRBV7-2,TRBJ1-5,.,TGTGCCAGCAGCCTAGGACTCAATCAGCCCCAGCATTTT,CASSLGLNQPQHF